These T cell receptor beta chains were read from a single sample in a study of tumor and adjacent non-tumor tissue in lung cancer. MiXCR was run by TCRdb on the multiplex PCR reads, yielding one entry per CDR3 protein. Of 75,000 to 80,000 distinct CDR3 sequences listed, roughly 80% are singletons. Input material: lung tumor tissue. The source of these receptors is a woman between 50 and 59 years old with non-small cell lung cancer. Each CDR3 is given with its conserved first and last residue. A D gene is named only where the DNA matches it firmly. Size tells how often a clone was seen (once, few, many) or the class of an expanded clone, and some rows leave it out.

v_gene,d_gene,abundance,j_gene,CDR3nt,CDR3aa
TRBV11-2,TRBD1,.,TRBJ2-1,TGTATCAGCAGCTTTAGCGCCACAGGGGGCCTCTTC,CISSFSATGGLF
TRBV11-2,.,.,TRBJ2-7,TGTGCCAGCTGCTTATCTCCGAGTCCCTCCCAGGAGCAGTACTTC,CASCLSPSPSQEQYF
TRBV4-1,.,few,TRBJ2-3,TGTGCCAGCAGCCAAGAAGGGGGGGGGTCAGGGTTTAGTCCGCAGTATTTT,CASSQEGGGSGFSPQYF
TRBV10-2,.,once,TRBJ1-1,TGCTCCAGCAAAACGACAGGCGTCATGAACACTGGAGCTTTCTTT,CSSKTTGVMNTGAFF
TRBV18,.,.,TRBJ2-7,TGTGCCAGCTCAGGCCGGGGAGGACAGACTTCCTACGAGCAGTACTTC,CASSGRGGQTSYEQYF
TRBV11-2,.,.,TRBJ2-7,TGTACCGGCAGTCTAAGAGGACTAACGGTCTCGGACGAGCAGTACTTC,CTGSLRGLTVSDEQYF
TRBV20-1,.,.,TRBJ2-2,TGCAGTGCTAAATCTGGAACAGGGACGAACACCGGGGAGCTGTTTTTT,CSAKSGTGTNTGELFF
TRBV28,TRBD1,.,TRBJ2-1,TGTGCCAACAGTATATGGGACAGGGCCGTTCATGAGCAGTTCTTC,CANSIWDRAVHEQFF
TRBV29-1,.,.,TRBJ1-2,TGCAGCATTGAAGATATAGGAAGGGACATCGCCTATGGCTACAATTTC,CSIEDIGRDIAYGYNF
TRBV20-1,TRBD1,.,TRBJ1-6,TGCAATGCTAGAGGCAAGACAGGGGAGCCTTCATCCCTCCACTTT,CNARGKTGEPSSLHF
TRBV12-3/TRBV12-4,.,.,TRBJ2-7,TGTGCCAGCAGTACCCGAACAAGGGACCTACCCTACGAGCAGTACTTC,CASSTRTRDLPYEQYF
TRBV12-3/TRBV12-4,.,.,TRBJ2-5,TGTGCCATCAGCCACCCCGGAACCCGAGAGACCCAGTACTTC,CAISHPGTRETQYF
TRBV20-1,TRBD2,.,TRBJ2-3,TGCAGTGCTAGAGGCCGGTCTAGCGGGGTTAGCTCAAATACGCAGTATTTT,CSARGRSSGVSSNTQYF
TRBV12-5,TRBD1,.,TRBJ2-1,TGTGCTAGTGGTTTAGGACAGGGGAGGACTATTGAGCTGTTCTTC,CASGLGQGRTIELFF
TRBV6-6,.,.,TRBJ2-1,TGTGCTAGCACTTACTTTGCCGGAATGGCGGCTACCTTCTTCAATGAGCAGTTCTTC,CASTYFAGMAATFFNEQFF
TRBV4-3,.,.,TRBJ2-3,TGTGCCAGCAGCCAGGGACCTTTCACAAATACGCAGTATTTT,CASSQGPFTNTQYF
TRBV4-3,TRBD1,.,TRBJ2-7,TGCGCCAGAAACCAACGGACAGGGCGCGAGCAGTACTTC,CARNQRTGREQYF
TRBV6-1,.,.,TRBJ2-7,TGTGCCAGCAATGTGACTTGTGACACTCTTTACGTGCAGTACTTC,CASNVTCDTLYVQYF
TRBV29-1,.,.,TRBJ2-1,TGCAGCGTTGATAGGAAGGACAACAGTGAGCAGTCCTTC,CSVDRKDNSEQSF
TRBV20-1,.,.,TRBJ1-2,.,CSAAQGADYGCTF
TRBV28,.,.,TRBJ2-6,TGTGCCAGCAGCATACGGGACATAATACTCTCTGTGGCCAAAGTCCTGACTTTC,CASSIRDIILSVAKVLTF
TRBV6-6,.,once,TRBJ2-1,TGTCCCAGCAGTAACACGAAGCGGATCACCTACAATGAGCAGTTCTTC,CPSSNTKRITYNEQFF
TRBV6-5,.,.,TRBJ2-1,TGTGCCACCAGTTCATTGACAGTGGAAGCAAATGAGCAGTTCTTC,CATSSLTVEANEQFF
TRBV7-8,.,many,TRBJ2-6,TGTGCCAGCAGCCCCAAAACAGGGTTGTCTGGGGCCAACGTCCTGACTTTC,CASSPKTGLSGANVLTF
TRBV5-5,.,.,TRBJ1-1,TGTGCCAGCAGCTACGGACCCTACACTGAAGCTTTCTTT,CASSYGPYTEAFF
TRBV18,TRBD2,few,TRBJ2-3,TGTGCCAGCTCACCTTTTTCGGGAGGAGGCCCAGATACGCAGTATTTT,CASSPFSGGGPDTQYF
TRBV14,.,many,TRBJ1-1,TGTGCCAGCAGCGAGGGATTGAACACTGAAGCTTTCTTT,CASSEGLNTEAFF
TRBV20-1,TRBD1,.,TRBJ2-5,TGCAGTGCCAGAACCGGGACAGAGTACGAGAGCCAGTACTTC,CSARTGTEYESQYF
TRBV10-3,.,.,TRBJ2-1,TGTGCCACCAGTGAGTCTGGGGAAGACAATGGGCAGTTCTTC,CATSESGEDNGQFF
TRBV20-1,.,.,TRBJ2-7,TGCAGTGAAAAAACCGGGCAGGTTGCCTACAGGCAGTACTTC,CSEKTGQVAYRQYF
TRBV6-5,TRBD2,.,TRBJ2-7,TGTGCCAGCAGTTATTCGGGGACTAGCTTACTTACTACTTGGCAGTACTTC,CASSYSGTSLLTTWQYF
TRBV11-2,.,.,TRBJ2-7,TGTGCCAGCAGCGCCGACAGAGAGTACGAGCAATACTTC,CASSADREYEQYF
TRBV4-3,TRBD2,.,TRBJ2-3,TGCGCCAGCAGTCCCCGACTAACGGGAGGAAGGGCAGATACGCAGTATTTT,CASSPRLTGGRADTQYF
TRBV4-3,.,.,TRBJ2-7,TGCGCCAGCGGCCACACAGGGTTTTTGGACGATCAGTACTTC,CASGHTGFLDDQYF
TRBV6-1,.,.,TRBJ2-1,TGTGCCAGCAAGAGCCTAACGGGGTCCTTTGTGGATGTGCTATTCTTC,CASKSLTGSFVDVLFF
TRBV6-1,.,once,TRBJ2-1,TGCGCCAGCAGTGAAGCGTCGGGGGACCCTTACAATGATCAGTTCTTC,CASSEASGDPYNDQFF
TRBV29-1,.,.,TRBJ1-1,TGCAGCGTTGAAACACCGAACACTGAAGCTTTCTTT,CSVETPNTEAFF
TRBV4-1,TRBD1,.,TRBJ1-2,TGCGCCAGCAGCCACCCGGACAGGGTTCTCTATGGCTACACCTTT,CASSHPDRVLYGYTF
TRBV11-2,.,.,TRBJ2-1,TGTGCCAGTAGTTCCGGACGAATCAATGAGCAGTTATTC,CASSSGRINEQLF
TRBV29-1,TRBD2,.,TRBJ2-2,TGCAGCGTTGGACTAGCGGGAGGTTTTGTCACCGAGGAGCTGTTTTTT,CSVGLAGGFVTEELFF
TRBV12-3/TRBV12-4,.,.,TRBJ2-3,TGTGCCAGCAGTGCCGGGGCGAGCACAGATGGGCAGTATTTT,CASSAGASTDGQYF
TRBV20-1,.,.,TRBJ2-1,TGCAGTGCTAAAGATAATCCTGGCGACAGTGCAATTGAGCAGTTCTTC,CSAKDNPGDSAIEQFF
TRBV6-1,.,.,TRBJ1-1,TGTGCCAGCAGCGTAGCGCAGGGGCGTGAAGCTTTCTTT,CASSVAQGREAFF
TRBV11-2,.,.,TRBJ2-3,TGTGCCAGCAGCTTAGGTGGCGTAGATACGCAATATTTT,CASSLGGVDTQYF
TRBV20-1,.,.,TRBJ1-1,TGTAGTGCCCCAGGACAGTTGGGCTCTGAAGCTTTCTTT,CSAPGQLGSEAFF
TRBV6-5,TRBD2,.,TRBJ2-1,TGTGCCGGCAGTTACGCCCGACTAGCGAATAACTATGAGCAGTTCTTC,CAGSYARLANNYEQFF
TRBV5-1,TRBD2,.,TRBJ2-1,TGCGCCAGCAGCGCTCAACCGACTAGCTTGCAGTTCTTC,CASSAQPTSLQFF
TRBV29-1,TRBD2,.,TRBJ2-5,TGCAGCGCCGCGATAGCGGGAGGTATCCAAGAGACCCAGTACTTC,CSAAIAGGIQETQYF
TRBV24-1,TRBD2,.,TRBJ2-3,TGTGTCACCAGTCATCCGGGACTAGCGGGAACAGATACTCAGTATTTT,CVTSHPGLAGTDTQYF
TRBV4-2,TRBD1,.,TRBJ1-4,TGTGCCAGCATCCAGGGACAGGGTGGTGAAAAACTGTTGTTT,CASIQGQGGEKLLF
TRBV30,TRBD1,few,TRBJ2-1,TGTGCCTGGATGCCCAGGGGGTGGGGTAATGAGCAGTTCTTC,CAWMPRGWGNEQFF
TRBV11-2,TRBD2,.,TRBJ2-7,TGTGCCAGCAGCTCGGGACTAGCGGGGGCCTTCTCCTACGAGCAGTACTTC,CASSSGLAGAFSYEQYF
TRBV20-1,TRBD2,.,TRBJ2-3,TGCAGTGTTAGAGGATGGTTGGGACTAGTGGCCCTCCGGGCCACAGATACGCAGTATTTT,CSVRGWLGLVALRATDTQYF
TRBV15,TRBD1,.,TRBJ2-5,TGTGCCATCAGCAGCCTGACAGGGGATTCAGAGACCCAGTACTTC,CAISSLTGDSETQYF
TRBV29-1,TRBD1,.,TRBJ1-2,TGCAGCCTTGGAAGGCAGGGGGGAGTGAGTGCCTACACCTTC,CSLGRQGGVSAYTF
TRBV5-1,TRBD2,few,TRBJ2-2,TGCACCAGCAGGTCGACGGGAGGGCCTGACGGGGAGCTGTTTTTT,CTSRSTGGPDGELFF
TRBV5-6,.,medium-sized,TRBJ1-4,TGTGCCAGCAGCCTGGGGGGAAGCAGCGAAAAACTGTTTTTT,CASSLGGSSEKLFF
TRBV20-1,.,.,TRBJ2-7,TGCAGTGGTAGAGATCGGACGGAATACGAGCAGTATTTC,CSGRDRTEYEQYF
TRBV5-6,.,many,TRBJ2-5,TGTGCCAGCACCAAACCGGGACGGGGGCGGGAGACCCAGTACTTC,CASTKPGRGRETQYF
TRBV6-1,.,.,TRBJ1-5,TGTCCCAGCAGTGATGGGTTAGATACGCAGCATTTT,CPSSDGLDTQHF